Listed here are 32 T cell receptor beta chains from one sample, sequenced in a study of blood T cells in healthy people across ages. Primed by a sample-barcoded 5' primer and a J-beta primer mix, a second PCR proceeded for about 7 to 11 cycles. TCRdb re-called the 5' RACE reads with MiXCR, one entry per CDR3 protein. The sample carries hundreds of thousands of distinct CDR3 sequences, roughly 44% recorded once. Sequencing used blood. These receptors were taken from a woman in her fifties or sixties in good health.

This clonotype was counted a few times. V and J are TRBV6-2 or TRBV6-3 and TRBJ2-1, with TRBD2 identical over 13 bases. The CDR3 runs to 16 residues. V trimming: 4 bases; J trimming: 8 bases; junction bases outside the gene matches: 8. Germline V CDR1 and CDR2: MNHEY, SVGEGT. This CDR3 is CASSLPGLAGVDEQFF. In nucleotides, the CDR3 is TGTGCCAGCAGTTTACCAGGACTAGCGGGAGTGGATGAGCAGTTCTTC.

This rearrangement joins TRBV20-1 to TRBJ1-5, with D possibly being TRBD1 (6 bases). Trimming cost V 5 bases and J 0 bases, with 20 bases left between them. Germline V gene lookup returns CDR1 DFQATT and CDR2 SNEGSKA (reference sequence). This CDR3 comprises 17 residues. CDR3 amino acids: CSAFRGDFRYSNQPQHF. CDR3 DNA: TGCAGTGCTTTCAGGGGAGACTTCCGTTATAGCAATCAGCCCCAGCATTTT.

The rearrangement joins TRBV28 to TRBJ2-3; unclear D gene. The CDR3 totals 12 residues. Germline V gene lookup returns CDR1 MDHEN and CDR2 SYDVKM. The germline V and J ends were trimmed by 7 bases and 5 bases, with 10 bases remaining between them. The DNA of the CDR3 is TGTGCCAGCACCGATATTGGAGATACGCAGTATTTT. It yields the protein CASTDIGDTQYF.

The J gene is TRBJ2-3, the V gene TRBV7-3; D is ambiguous. Germline V gene sequence: CDR1 SGHTA, CDR2 FQGTGA. Trimming shortened V by 2 bases and J by 5 bases, and 8 bases separated the two germline ends. The CDR3 is 13 amino acids. This CDR3 is CASSLAAEDTQYF. CDR3 in DNA: TGTGCCAGCAGCTTAGCGGCTGAAGATACGCAGTATTTT.

With respect to this clonotype: Mismatch with germline at one junction end may stem from a read error. The chain couples TRBV18 to TRBJ1-1, with a possible D match to TRBD1 (6 bases). The CDR3 is 16 residues long. Germline assignment: CDR1 KGHSH and CDR2 LQKENI. Here the CDR3 reads CACSPFKGQGPTEAFF. The CDR3 DNA follows: TGTGCCTGCTCACCCTTCAAGGGGCAGGGGCCCACTGAAGCTTTCTTT.

This clonotype has only a few counts. This sequence joins TRBV12-3 or TRBV12-4 and TRBJ2-3, with 15 bases aligning to TRBD2. The CDR3 is 21 residues long. V lost 4 bases to trimming and J lost 0 bases; unmatched junction nucleotides: 14. The CDR3 loop reads CASSWRGGLAGGPKSTDTQYF. The CDR3 nucleotides read TGTGCCAGCAGTTGGAGGGGAGGACTAGCGGGAGGGCCGAAGAGCACAGATACGCAGTATTTT.

The CDR3 loop is CSAPGGGGNEQYF. DNA of the CDR3: TGCAGTGCACCTGGGGGCGGGGGGAACGAGCAGTACTTC. The chain carries TRBV20-1 and TRBJ2-5; 8 positions match TRBD2. TRBJ2-7 matches the DNA end more closely, so the J call is doubtful. This CDR3 region has 13 residues. The V gene's germline CDR1 is DFQATT and CDR2 SNEGSKA (reference sequence).

The V gene is TRBV20-1, the J gene TRBJ2-2, with D perhaps TRBD2 (6 bases). Germline values: CDR1 DFQATT, CDR2 SNEGSKA (reference sequence). The V gene lost 4 bases and the J gene lost 5 bases, with 11 bases spanning the gap. The length of the CDR3 is 13 residues. CDR3 sequence: CSAMTGATGELFF. The CDR3 coding sequence is TGCAGTGCTATGACGGGAGCTACCGGGGAGCTGTTTTTT.

The V and J genes are TRBV9 and TRBJ2-7, with a possible D match to TRBD1 (5 bases). This CDR3 contains 14 residues. From germline, CDR1 is SGDLS and CDR2 YYNGEE. V lost 0 bases and J 2 bases, leaving 9 bases between the germline ends. CDR3: CASSVAQAPYEQYF. The CDR3 bases are TGTGCCAGCAGCGTAGCACAGGCGCCCTACGAGCAGTACTTC. The variable domain in full, with the rest retrieved from reference TRBV9 and TRBJ2-7, is DSGVTQTPKHLITATGQRVTLRCSPRSGDLSVYWYQQSLDQGLQFLIQYYNGEERAKGNILERFSAQQFPDLHSELNLSSLELGDSALYFCASSVAQAPYEQYFGPGTRLTVT.

Remarks on this clonotype: Being one base from a much bigger clone, this may be a read error. The V gene is TRBV29-1, the J gene TRBJ2-1; D uncertain. The J call may be faulty, since TRBJ2-7 better matches the DNA end. Germline CDR1 and CDR2: SQVTM and ANQGSEA. The CDR3 runs 12 residues. CDR3 sequence: CSVDLTYNEQYF. DNA for the CDR3: TGCAGCGTTGATCTAACCTACAATGAGCAGTACTTC.

This clonotype was counted a few times. The chain is built from TRBV20-1 and TRBJ2-1, with 12 bases identical to TRBD1. The germline CDR1 and CDR2 sequences are DFQATT and SNEGSKA (reference sequence). The CDR3 is 14 amino acids. The ends lost 5 bases at V and 5 bases at J; junction bases unmatched: 4. The CDR3 here is CSAGDRGLDNEQFF. The CDR3 DNA sequence: TGCAGTGCTGGGGACAGGGGGCTCGACAATGAGCAGTTCTTC.

This sequence joins TRBV20-1 and TRBJ2-2, with D perhaps matching TRBD1 (6 bases). The CDR3 extends over 14 amino acids. V lost 0 bases and J 8 bases, leaving 13 bases between the germline ends. CDR1 is DFQATT and CDR2 is SNEGSKA in the germline V gene (reference sequence). The CDR3 region is CSARDTQGRGELFF. DNA for the CDR3: TGCAGTGCTAGAGATACACAGGGAAGGGGGGAGCTGTTTTTT.

This clonotype has just a few counts. This rearrangement joins TRBV3-1 to TRBJ2-6; possible D gene TRBD1, 6 bases. Trimming took 3 bases from V and 1 from J, leaving 10 bases between them. Germline loops: CDR1 LGHDT, CDR2 YNNKEL (reference sequence). CDR3 length equals 16 residues. The CDR3 loop is CASSQRTASGANVLTF. The CDR3 DNA follows: TGTGCCAGCAGCCAGAGGACAGCTTCTGGGGCCAACGTCCTGACTTTC.

As regards this clonotype: This may come from a read error, since a much larger clone is one base off. This rearrangement joins TRBV18 to TRBJ2-1, with no clear D. V shed 3 bases and J shed 13 bases, with 13 bases lying between them. Germline loops: CDR1 KGHSH, CDR2 LQKENI. The CDR3 totals 12 residues. The CDR3 region is CASSPEEETQFF. DNA for the CDR3: TGTGCCAGCTCACCGGAAGAAGAGACCCAGTTCTTC.

This clonotype was seen a handful of times. V is TRBV12-5 and J is TRBJ2-3; TRBD2 matches at 8 bases. Trimming at V came to 6 bases and at J to 7 bases, leaving 12 bases not matched to a gene. Looked up from germline, CDR1 is LGHNT and CDR2 is FRNRAP. The CDR3 runs to 15 residues. The CDR3 loop reads CASGPTSGVSNTQYF. DNA of the CDR3: TGTGCTAGTGGACCCACTAGCGGCGTGTCTAATACGCAGTATTTT.

The rearrangement uses TRBV9 and TRBJ2-5; D gene uncertain. This CDR3 contains 15 residues. The V gene lost 1 base and the J gene lost 5 bases, with 15 bases spanning the gap. The germline V gene has CDR1 SGDLS and CDR2 YYNGEE. The chain's CDR3 is CASSVRSSTPETQYF. The CDR3 coding sequence is TGTGCCAGCAGCGTAAGATCCTCCACTCCGGAGACCCAGTACTTC.

The CDR3 DNA reads TGTGCCAGCAGCCGCAGCCATGGCTACACCTTC. This gives the protein CASSRSHGYTF. The chain joins TRBV5-6 to TRBJ1-2; D remains ambiguous. The V end lost 4 bases, the J end lost 6 bases, and 7 bases lay between the germline ends. CDR1 and CDR2 from the germline V gene are SGHDT and YYEEEE. CDR3 size: 11 residues.

The genes are TRBV20-1 and TRBJ2-3; D unclear. The CDR3 length is 14 residues. Germline CDR1 is DFQATT and CDR2 is SNEGSKA (reference sequence). The V end was cut by 3 bases, the J end by 4 bases, with 14 bases between. CDR3 loop: CSARRPWGPDTQYF. In nucleotides, the CDR3 is TGCAGTGCTAGGCGTCCGTGGGGTCCAGATACGCAGTATTTT.

In this sample, this clonotype turned up a few times. The chain uses TRBV3-1 and TRBJ1-2; TRBD1 matches at 7 bases. V shed 0 bases and J 5 bases; nucleotides not matched to a gene: 3. Per germline, CDR1 LGHDT and CDR2 YNNKEL (reference sequence). This CDR3 is built from 14 residues. As DNA, the CDR3 is TGTGCCAGCAGCCAAGAGTGGGACAGATATGGCTACACCTTC. Translation: CASSQEWDRYGYTF.

The V gene is TRBV3-1, the J gene TRBJ2-7, with D perhaps TRBD2 (7 bases). The J call may be incorrect, as the DNA end agrees better with TRBJ2-5. Germline V gene lookup returns CDR1 LGHDT and CDR2 YNNKEL (reference sequence). There are 14 residues in the CDR3. CDR3 in amino acids: CASEPKGGLETQYF. The CDR3 DNA sequence: TGTGCCAGCGAGCCGAAGGGGGGGCTTGAGACCCAGTACTTC.

The chain joins TRBV3-1 to TRBJ2-3; 10 bases are shared with TRBD2. Trimming took 3 bases from V and 2 from J; bases not matched to a gene: 8. This CDR3 has 17 residues. CDR1 LGHDT and CDR2 YNNKEL come from the germline V gene (reference sequence). CDR3 sequence reads: CASSQAPGTSDTDTQYF. CDR3 in DNA: TGTGCCAGCAGCCAGGCCCCCGGGACTAGCGACACAGATACGCAGTATTTT.

The V gene is TRBV7-3, the J gene TRBJ2-3; D is ambiguous. This CDR3 has 14 amino acids. Germline CDR1 and CDR2: SGHTA and FQGTGA. With 6 bases removed from V and 0 bases from J, the gap between germline ends came to 10 bases. This CDR3 is CASSPMGSTDTQYF. The CDR3 region has the DNA TGTGCCAGCAGTCCGATGGGTAGCACAGATACGCAGTATTTT.

A note on this clonotype: A much more abundant neighbour one base away suggests this may be a read error. The chain carries TRBV10-3 and TRBJ2-5; 7 bases map to TRBD2. The J call may be mistaken, given a closer DNA end match to TRBJ2-1. Germline-derived CDR1 and CDR2 are ENHRY and SYGVKD. The CDR3 is made up of 15 amino acids. The DNA for the CDR3 is TGTGCCATCAGGGATTGGGGAGGGTCGCAAGAGACCCAGTTCTTC. Amino acid sequence: CAIRDWGGSQETQFF.

The V call is TRBV20-1, the J call TRBJ1-2, with no clear D. CDR1 DFQATT and CDR2 SNEGSKA come from the germline V gene (reference sequence). Trimming removed 5 bases from V and 3 bases from J, with 16 bases in between. This CDR3 comprises 14 residues. DNA of the CDR3: TGCAGTGCTCCGAATGAGGCCGGGGACTATGGCTACACCTTC. It yields the protein CSAPNEAGDYGYTF.

V usage is TRBV20-1 and J usage is TRBJ2-7, with a possible D match to TRBD1 (6 bases). Germline loops: CDR1 DFQATT, CDR2 SNEGSKA (reference sequence). CDR3 length equals 14 residues. Trimming stripped 3 bases from V and 0 bases from J, with 12 bases between. The CDR3 is CSASGQFNSYEQYF. CDR3 nucleotide sequence: TGCAGTGCTAGCGGACAGTTCAACTCCTACGAGCAGTACTTC.

This clonotype was picked up many times. As DNA, the CDR3 is TGTGCCAGCAGCCGCGGACAGCTCCAAGAGACCCAGTACTTC. This translates into CASSRGQLQETQYF. This chain joins TRBV12-3 or TRBV12-4 and TRBJ2-5; possibly TRBD1 for D (6 bases). This CDR3 is built from 14 residues. V was pared by 6 bases and J by 1 base, with 12 bases between.

The V call is TRBV4-1, the J call TRBJ2-3; 9 bases align to TRBD2. Germline CDR1 and CDR2: MGHRA and YSYEKL. This CDR3 contains 17 residues. After removal of 1 base from V and 2 bases from J, the junction contained 7 bases not matched to a gene. The CDR3, as DNA: TGCGCCAGCAGCCAAGCTGTTCCTAGCGGGGTCACAGATACGCAGTATTTT. Translation gives CASSQAVPSGVTDTQYF.

At least ten counts were recorded for this clonotype. V gene TRBV4-2 combines with J gene TRBJ2-5; the match to TRBD2 covers 8 bases. V was clipped by 0 bases and J by 4 bases; unmatched bases: 4. The CDR3 contains 15 residues. Per germline, CDR1 LGHNA and CDR2 YNFKEQ. The CDR3 nucleotides read TGTGCCAGCAGCCAAGAGACGGGAGGGCCAGAGACCCAGTACTTC. Translation gives CASSQETGGPETQYF.

This clonotype showed up many times. This sequence joins TRBV4-2 and TRBJ1-2, with D hard to call. The CDR3 runs to 13 residues. The ends were cut back, 0 bases at V and 6 bases at J, with 8 bases in the middle. Germline assignment: CDR1 LGHNA and CDR2 YNFKEQ. The CDR3 DNA sequence: TGTGCCAGCAGCCAAGATCGGGAAGATGGCTACACCTTC. Its protein is CASSQDREDGYTF.

The chain combines TRBV6-1 with TRBJ2-1; the match to TRBD2 covers 14 bases. The CDR3 sequence is 14 residues long. The ends lost 6 bases at V and 7 bases at J; junction bases unmatched: 2. Germline CDR1 reads MNHNS; CDR2 reads SASEGT. DNA of the CDR3: TGTGCCAGCAGGGGACTAGCGGGAGTGAATGAGCAGTTCTTC. This codes for CASRGLAGVNEQFF.

J is TRBJ2-3 and V is TRBV12-3 or TRBV12-4, with 12 bases that match TRBD2. V gave up 7 bases and J gave up 6 bases; unmatched junction bases: 2. The CDR3 has 13 residues. Written as DNA, the CDR3 is TGTGCCAGCACCCTAGCGGGGGGGGATACGCAGTATTTT. It codes for CASTLAGGDTQYF.

This clonotype was seen many times. The V gene is TRBV5-1, the J gene TRBJ2-3, with a tentative D call TRBD2 (5 bases). The CDR3 runs 13 residues. Germline V gene lookup returns CDR1 SGHRS and CDR2 YFSETQ. Trimming removed 3 bases from V and 2 bases from J, with 7 bases in between. DNA for the CDR3: TGCGCCAGCAGCTCCGACTACACAGATACGCAGTATTTT. It is translated as CASSSDYTDTQYF.